Below, one TCR beta chain is given with its context. This sample was taken from a study of cytomegalovirus exposure and HLA in healthy donors. The CDR3 length is 15 residues. Germline V CDR1 and CDR2: SNHLY, FYNNEI. Germline trimming cut 4 bases from V and 4 bases from J; bases unmatched to any gene: 6. PCR primers comprised 60 Vbeta and 13 Jbeta primers. The table came from immunoSEQ multiplex PCR; TCRdb's copy has only in-frame clones and leaves some out. The table includes more than 140,000 clones, more than 60% detected once. The rearrangement uses TRBV2 and TRBJ2-3, with 9 bases matching TRBD1. This TCR derives from a man aged 35 to 55 in good health and CMV-seronegative. Input material: PBMCs. As DNA, the CDR3 is TGTGCCAGCAGTGGGGGGACAGGGTTTGCAGATACGCAGTATTTT. Protein: CASSGGTGFADTQYF.